This entry features one T cell receptor (beta chain) sequence. What it recognizes is unknown. Germline V gives CDR1 SGDLS, CDR2 YYNGEE. The CDR3 runs to 15 residues. V was trimmed by 4 bases and J by 0 bases, leaving 11 bases between them. The data were obtained in a study of follicular helper T cells after annual influenza vaccination. Study-wide context: After each seasonal flu vaccination, blood came on days 0, 7 and 28. Points from the study as a whole: Day 7 ICOS+CD38+ clones later appeared mostly in ICOS-CD38- cTfh.

The time point: 2015-2016 season, pre-vaccination. Excluded were substance abuse, HIV/AIDS, active cancer, immunomodulatory drugs and active illness. TCRB was sequenced at Survey level resolution. TCRdb keeps only in-frame clones here, not all; method: immunoSEQ multiplex PCR. The sample holds under 7,000 clones; around four fifths are singletons and the top ten take over 0.7%. This TCR came from an adult who received the influenza vaccine. Sequencing used CXCR5- memory CD4+ T cells sorted from blood, obtained on the day of influenza vaccination. The chain joins TRBV9 to TRBJ1-5; no firm D call. The CDR3 is CASSPRRYSNQPQHF. Written as DNA, the CDR3 is TGTGCCAGCAGCCCCCGGCGGTATAGCAATCAGCCCCAGCATTTT.